This TCR beta chain was captured in a study of blood T cell repertoires in COVID-19. Overall study: T cells, B-cell-depleted T cells, or PBMCs supplied cDNA or gDNA.

Participants reported their clinical history, and cohort assignment relied on those reports. Two negative PCRs, clearance, or symptom resolution were required of recovered Cohort 3 donors. As processed by the authors: Reference gene primers were amplified, and this amplification served to estimate nucleated cell counts. Clones were read by immunoSEQ multiplex PCR, and TCRdb kept only the in-frame ones, dropping some. From that table come the V and J calls and clone size; the DNA was used to work out D and trimming. Of roughly 170,000 clones listed, 84% were seen once; the top ten hold approximately 12%. V lost 0 bases and J 4 bases, leaving 10 bases between the germline ends. This CDR3 region has 15 residues. The germline CDR1 and CDR2 sequences are LGHNT and FRNRAP.

The sequenced sample consisted of PBMCs or T cells enriched from blood (not recorded which). The origin of this receptor is a man aged 45 to 65 who had recovered from COVID-19. The chain has TRBV12-5 and TRBJ1-5, with a possible D match to TRBD1 (6 bases). The CDR3 DNA reads TGTGCTAGTGGTTTGGTACTACAGGGAAATCAGCCCCAGCATTTT. Its translation is CASGLVLQGNQPQHF.